Below, one T cell receptor beta chain is given with its context. The antigen is not known. This sample is part of a study of T-cell memory formation after mild COVID-19. Study as a whole: The TCR clusters were mostly specific to one donor. Findings and caveats of the study: Later expanders leaned CD4+, whereas clones that contracted between day 15 and 85 were balanced CD4/CD8. Of the contracting clones, CD4+ ones lay mainly in CM and EM, and CD8+ ones in EMRA.

The TCR alpha and TCR beta cDNA libraries, bearing sample barcodes and UMIs, were generated by 5'RACE using constant-segment primers. TCRdb fed the 5' RACE reads into MiXCR, producing one record per CDR3 protein. The data show roughly 340,000 distinct CDR3 sequences, around 20% seen once. V was cut by 4 bases and J by 4 bases, with 16 bases left in between. CDR1 is SGHTA, CDR2 FQGNSA, per germline. CDR3 length: 16 amino acids. The sample taken for sequencing was PBMCs or a T cell subset sorted from them (not recorded which). This chain links TRBV7-2 with TRBJ1-4; tentatively, D is TRBD1 (6 bases). This clonotype was obtained from a man aged 18 to 29 who had mild COVID-19 (a few samples of this study predate the infection). Cell type and time point are not known. This CDR3 is CASSSVVGARNEKLFF. The CDR3 region has the DNA TGTGCCAGCAGCTCAGTCGTGGGGGCACGTAATGAAAAACTGTTTTTT. The full variable domain, rest sourced from reference TRBV7-2 and TRBJ1-4, is GAGVSQSPSNKVTEKGKDVELRCDPISGHTALYWYRQSLGQGLEFLIYFQGNSAPDKSGLPSDRFSAERTGGSVSTLTIQRTQQEDSAVYLCASSSVVGARNEKLFFGSGTQLSVL.